The rows below give T cell receptor beta chains drawn from one sample of a study of cytomegalovirus exposure and HLA in healthy donors. The method was immunoSEQ multiplex PCR; TCRdb's version includes in-frame clones alone and lacks a portion of them. The sample includes about 160,000 clones, over 80% of them seen just once. The specimen was PBMCs. The source is a young woman in good health and CMV-seronegative. Each CDR3 is given with its conserved first and last residue. D genes are given only for firm matches. Clone size is given for some rows only: seen once, a few or many times, or a class if the clone is expanded.

J gene	clone size	V gene	D gene	CDR3 DNA	CDR3 protein
TRBJ1-1	-	TRBV6-5	-	TGTGCCAGCAGCCCGGGACAACCGAACACTGAAGCTTTCTTT	CASSPGQPNTEAFF
TRBJ2-6	-	TRBV30	-	TGTGCCTGGAGTTCCAAACCACCGGCGAGGAGCTACTCTGGGGCCAACGTCCTGACTTTC	CAWSSKPPARSYSGANVLTF
TRBJ1-2	once	TRBV5-4	TRBD1	TGTGCCAGCAGCCTTGGGACAGGGGGCGCCGGGCCATATGGCTACACCTTC	CASSLGTGGAGPYGYTF
TRBJ2-2	-	TRBV11-3	-	TGTGCCAGCAGCTCCCAAGGGGGGGACACCGGGGAGCTGTTTTTT	CASSSQGGDTGELFF
TRBJ1-1	-	TRBV2	-	TGTGCCAGGTCTAAGAACACTGAAGCTTTCTTT	CARSKNTEAFF
TRBJ2-1	-	TRBV11-2	-	TGTGCCAGCAGCAGAGGTTACAATGAGCAGTTCTTC	CASSRGYNEQFF
TRBJ1-2	once	TRBV28	-	TGTGCCAGCAGTTCCGGGACACGGGACCTCTATGGCTACACCTTC	CASSSGTRDLYGYTF
TRBJ2-1	-	TRBV21-1	-	TGTGCCAGCAGCTTAGGACTAGCGGGGGGGCCCTGGTCCTACAATGAGCAGTTCTTC	CASSLGLAGGPWSYNEQFF
TRBJ2-2	-	TRBV19	-	TGTGCCAGTAGTTTCTTGCGTCAAGGGACCTGGGGGGACACCGGGGAGCTGTTTTTT	CASSFLRQGTWGDTGELFF
TRBJ1-2	-	TRBV9	TRBD1	TGTGCCAGCAGCGCCATGACAGGGACGAATGGCTACACCTTC	CASSAMTGTNGYTF